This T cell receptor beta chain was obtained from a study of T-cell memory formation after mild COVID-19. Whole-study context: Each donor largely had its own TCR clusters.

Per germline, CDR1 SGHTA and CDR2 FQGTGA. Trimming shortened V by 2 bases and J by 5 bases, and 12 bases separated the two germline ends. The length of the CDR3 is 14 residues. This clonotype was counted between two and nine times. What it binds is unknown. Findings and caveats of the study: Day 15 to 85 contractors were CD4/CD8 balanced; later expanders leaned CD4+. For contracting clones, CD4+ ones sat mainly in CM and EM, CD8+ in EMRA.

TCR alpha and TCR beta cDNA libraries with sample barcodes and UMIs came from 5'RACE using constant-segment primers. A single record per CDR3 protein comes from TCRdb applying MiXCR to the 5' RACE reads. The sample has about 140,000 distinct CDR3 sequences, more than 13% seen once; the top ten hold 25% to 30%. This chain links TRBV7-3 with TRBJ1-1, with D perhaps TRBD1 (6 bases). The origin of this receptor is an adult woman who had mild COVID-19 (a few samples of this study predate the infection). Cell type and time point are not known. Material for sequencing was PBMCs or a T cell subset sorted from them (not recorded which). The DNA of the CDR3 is TGTGCCAGCAGCTTAGGGACACTGGGAACTGAAGCTTTCTTT. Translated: CASSLGTLGTEAFF.